This T cell receptor beta chain was found in a study of blood T cell repertoires in COVID-19 (dated by TCRdb to 2019 to 2021). Notes on the research overall: Samples covering the acute and convalescent phases of COVID-19 were provided by collaborators in the United States, Italy and Spain. The prospective study material was composed of cDNA or gDNA derived from T cells, B-cell-depleted T cells, or PBMCs. Deeply sampled blood TCRbeta repertoires from subjects exposed to, actively infected with, or recovered from COVID-19 were included in the dataset. The repertoires were released in a freely available public database meant as a resource for research on the immune response to SARS-CoV-2. The samples were drawn from the first 160 participants of the ongoing ImmuneRACE study and from more than 1,000 subjects provided by 6 global collaborators. Nearly every sample came with metadata listing a de-identified subject ID, COVID-19 status, age in years and sex. Where available, HLA class I and class II types were obtained from metadata supplied by the sample provider rather than from assay-based typing.

TCRbeta CDR3 regions were amplified from genomic DNA using the immunoSEQ Assay, a bias-controlled multiplex PCR. The authors processed their data as follows. Nucleated cell counts per sample were estimated from amplification of reference gene primers within the assay. Sequence reads were collapsed and filtered to measure the absolute abundance of every unique TCRbeta CDR3 rearrangement. Productive Simpson clonality was computed per sample as the square root of Simpson's diversity index over productive rearrangements. What TCRdb holds here is the immuneACCESS table cut down to in-frame rearrangements. Part of the clones is not present; checked against another copy, under half of the missing clones reflect an unresolved V gene, and the others are unexplained. The V and J calls and the clone size are those of that table, but D and trimming were determined from the DNA. The sample yields more than 200,000 clones; around nine tenths were counted once. The ten largest clones capture more than 10% of the sample.

Enrolling through a virtual design, the prospective study's participants ranged in age from roughly 18 to 89 years and lived across roughly 24 United States geographic areas. To assign participants to cohorts, the prospective study relied on clinical history that participants themselves reported in a screening survey and a study questionnaire. Recovered participants in ImmuneRACE Cohort 3 were defined by two consecutive negative NP/OP PCR tests, clearance by a healthcare professional, or resolution of symptoms. In the prospective study, mobile phlebotomists collected whole blood, serum and a nasopharyngeal or oropharyngeal swab from each participant. Additional blood draws and questionnaires over an approximately 2-month period could optionally be provided by prospective study participants. Prospective study blood samples were shipped either frozen or at room temperature before DNA extraction.

Beyond this particular receptor, the publication reports: The amount of clinical and demographic metadata varied by source and participant and was provided uncurated.

This clone was seen a handful of times. No cognate antigen has been identified for it. Base quality data are lacking; no much larger clone is found one base away. From the cysteine up to the phenylalanine, the CDR3 has a length of 15 residues. CDR3 DNA only is kept here, 45 bases in frame from base 1. Trimming accounts for 6 bases at V and 2 bases at J, while the number of junction bases matched to no gene is 8. CDR1 is given as SNHLY and CDR2 as FYNNEI, both from the germline V gene. Sequences were obtained from PBMCs or T cells enriched from blood (not recorded which). The chain uses TRBV2 and TRBJ2-5, with 8 middle bases fitting TRBD1. This TCR derives from a man in his thirties or forties who had recovered from COVID-19. The CDR3 protein is CASRVDRGRQETQYF. The DNA sequence is as follows: TGTGCCAGCAGGGTCGACAGGGGAAGGCAAGAGACCCAGTACTTC.